This is a list of T cell receptor beta chains from one sample in a study of blood T cell repertoires in COVID-19. Using immunoSEQ multiplex PCR, the repertoire was profiled, and TCRdb retains in-frame clones only, with some absent. This sample has 100,000 to 150,000 clones, with approximately 80% found just once. The sample taken for sequencing was peripheral blood. These receptors came from a woman aged 45-59 years with acute or convalescent COVID-19. CDR3s include the opening cysteine and the closing phenylalanine or tryptophan. The order of the fields is D gene, clone size, V gene, J gene, CDR3 protein, CDR3 DNA. The D gene is left open where the match is weak. Size is omitted from some rows. Given values are once, few, many or a class for expanded clones.

D gene: -
clone size: -
V gene: TRBV7-2
J gene: TRBJ1-6
CDR3 protein: CASSLVGGTGNSPLHF
CDR3 DNA: TGTGCCAGCAGCTTAGTCGGGGGAACTGGTAATTCACCCCTCCACTTT

D gene: TRBD2
clone size: few
V gene: TRBV6-4
J gene: TRBJ2-1
CDR3 protein: CASSATSGGLNEQFF
CDR3 DNA: TGTGCCAGCAGTGCGACAAGCGGGGGGCTCAATGAGCAGTTCTTC

D gene: TRBD1
clone size: -
V gene: TRBV11-2
J gene: TRBJ1-1
CDR3 protein: CASRQTGGREAFF
CDR3 DNA: TGTGCCAGCAGACAGACAGGGGGGAGGGAAGCTTTCTTT

D gene: TRBD1
clone size: -
V gene: TRBV5-1
J gene: TRBJ2-3
CDR3 protein: CASSLEGAGDTQYF
CDR3 DNA: TGCGCCAGCAGCTTGGAGGGGGCAGGAGATACGCAGTATTTT

D gene: -
clone size: -
V gene: TRBV10-3
J gene: TRBJ1-2
CDR3 protein: CAISDGGEGYTF
CDR3 DNA: TGTGCCATCAGTGATGGTGGTGAGGGCTACACCTTC

D gene: -
clone size: -
V gene: TRBV5-4
J gene: TRBJ2-5
CDR3 protein: CASSSDGSGTQYF
CDR3 DNA: TGTGCCAGCAGCTCCGACGGATCGGGGACCCAGTACTTC

D gene: -
clone size: -
V gene: TRBV28
J gene: TRBJ1-5
CDR3 protein: CASSRRRQPQHF
CDR3 DNA: TGTGCCAGCAGCCGGAGGCGACAGCCCCAGCATTTT

D gene: -
clone size: once
V gene: TRBV5-1
J gene: TRBJ1-4
CDR3 protein: CASSHLGGQTNEKLFF
CDR3 DNA: TGCGCCAGCAGCCATCTTGGAGGACAGACAAATGAAAAACTGTTTTTT

D gene: -
clone size: -
V gene: TRBV7-8
J gene: TRBJ2-5
CDR3 protein: CASSLAPGRVETQYF
CDR3 DNA: TGTGCCAGCAGCTTAGCCCCGGGCAGGGTAGAGACCCAGTACTTC

D gene: -
clone size: -
V gene: TRBV3-1/TRBV3-2
J gene: TRBJ1-3
CDR3 protein: CASSPRSGTGNTIYF
CDR3 DNA: TGTGCCAGCAGCCCACGCTCGGGAACTGGAAACACCATATATTTT

D gene: -
clone size: -
V gene: TRBV3-1/TRBV3-2
J gene: TRBJ2-7
CDR3 protein: CASSPMEGSKYEQYF
CDR3 DNA: TGTGCCAGCAGCCCGATGGAGGGGAGTAAATACGAGCAGTACTTC

D gene: -
clone size: -
V gene: TRBV7-9
J gene: TRBJ1-5
CDR3 protein: CASSLAVTEQTTNQPQHF
CDR3 DNA: TGTGCCAGCAGCTTAGCTGTGACAGAACAAACTACTAATCAGCCCCAGCATTTT

D gene: -
clone size: -
V gene: TRBV7-8
J gene: TRBJ1-5
CDR3 protein: CASSLATDQPQHF
CDR3 DNA: TGTGCCAGCAGCTTAGCAACGGATCAGCCCCAGCATTTT

D gene: -
clone size: -
V gene: TRBV19
J gene: TRBJ1-6
CDR3 protein: CASSSDSDPYSPLHF
CDR3 DNA: TGTGCCAGTAGTTCCGACAGTGATCCCTATTCACCCCTCCACTTT

D gene: -
clone size: -
V gene: TRBV29-1
J gene: TRBJ1-1
CDR3 protein: CSALMEGGTEAFF
CDR3 DNA: TGCAGCGCCCTAATGGAGGGTGGTACTGAAGCTTTCTTT

D gene: -
clone size: -
V gene: TRBV18
J gene: TRBJ2-1
CDR3 protein: CASSPPGGPNEQFF
CDR3 DNA: TGTGCCAGCTCACCACCGGGGGGGCCCAATGAGCAGTTCTTC

D gene: -
clone size: -
V gene: TRBV14
J gene: TRBJ2-4
CDR3 protein: CASSQGEFVQYF
CDR3 DNA: TGTGCCAGCAGCCAAGGAGAGTTTGTTCAGTACTTC

D gene: -
clone size: -
V gene: TRBV6-1
J gene: TRBJ1-1
CDR3 protein: CASSEVGVNTEAFF
CDR3 DNA: TGTGCCAGCAGTGAAGTCGGTGTGAACACTGAAGCTTTCTTT

D gene: -
clone size: -
V gene: TRBV6-1
J gene: TRBJ2-6
CDR3 protein: CASSEGGYGANVLTF
CDR3 DNA: TGTGCCAGCAGTGAAGGGGGCTACGGGGCCAACGTCCTGACTTTC

D gene: -
clone size: -
V gene: TRBV12-3/TRBV12-4
J gene: TRBJ1-6
CDR3 protein: CASSLDRDSPLHF
CDR3 DNA: TGTGCCAGCAGTTTAGACAGGGATTCACCCCTCCACTTT

D gene: TRBD1
clone size: -
V gene: TRBV19
J gene: TRBJ2-1
CDR3 protein: CASNNPGTAGLNEQFF
CDR3 DNA: TGTGCCAGTAATAATCCCGGGACAGCAGGACTTAATGAGCAGTTCTTC

D gene: -
clone size: -
V gene: TRBV18
J gene: TRBJ2-2
CDR3 protein: CASSPSTGMELFF
CDR3 DNA: TGTGCCAGCTCACCATCTACCGGGATGGAGCTGTTTTTT

D gene: -
clone size: -
V gene: TRBV10-3
J gene: TRBJ2-7
CDR3 protein: CAISEDTTSYEQYF
CDR3 DNA: TGTGCCATCAGTGAGGACACCACCTCCTACGAGCAGTACTTC

D gene: TRBD1
clone size: few
V gene: TRBV3-1/TRBV3-2
J gene: TRBJ1-2
CDR3 protein: CASSHRGNYGYTF
CDR3 DNA: TGTGCCAGCAGCCACAGGGGGAACTATGGCTACACCTTC

D gene: -
clone size: -
V gene: TRBV7-9
J gene: TRBJ1-6
CDR3 protein: CASSLGQNNSPLHF
CDR3 DNA: TGTGCCAGCAGCTTAGGACAGAATAATTCACCCCTCCACTTT

D gene: -
clone size: -
V gene: TRBV10-1
J gene: TRBJ1-6
CDR3 protein: CASSGQANSPLHF
CDR3 DNA: TGCGCCAGCAGTGGACAGGCTAATTCACCCCTCCACTTT

D gene: -
clone size: -
V gene: TRBV30
J gene: TRBJ2-7
CDR3 protein: CAWSIWGLQTYEQYF
CDR3 DNA: TGTGCCTGGAGTATTTGGGGCCTGCAAACCTACGAGCAGTACTTC

D gene: -
clone size: -
V gene: TRBV3-1/TRBV3-2
J gene: TRBJ1-6
CDR3 protein: CASKEGTFSYNSPLHF
CDR3 DNA: TGTGCCAGCAAGGAGGGGACTTTCTCCTATAATTCACCCCTCCACTTT

D gene: -
clone size: few
V gene: TRBV6-5
J gene: TRBJ1-3
CDR3 protein: CASRSRGGSGNTIYF
CDR3 DNA: TGTGCCAGCAGAAGTAGAGGGGGATCTGGAAACACCATATATTTT

D gene: TRBD1
clone size: -
V gene: TRBV2
J gene: TRBJ1-4
CDR3 protein: CASSIEQGGTNEKLFF
CDR3 DNA: TGTGCCAGCAGTATCGAACAGGGGGGAACTAATGAAAAACTGTTTTTT

D gene: TRBD1
clone size: -
V gene: TRBV16
J gene: TRBJ2-6
CDR3 protein: CASSHAGTGVSGANVLTF
CDR3 DNA: TGTGCCAGCAGCCATGCCGGGACAGGGGTATCTGGGGCCAACGTCCTGACTTTC

D gene: TRBD1
clone size: -
V gene: TRBV7-9
J gene: TRBJ1-6
CDR3 protein: CASSFAGGGSGSPLHF
CDR3 DNA: TGTGCCAGCAGCTTTGCAGGGGGCGGAAGTGGTTCACCCCTCCACTTT

D gene: -
clone size: -
V gene: TRBV15
J gene: TRBJ1-1
CDR3 protein: CATSRGGHSRDTEAFF
CDR3 DNA: TGTGCCACCAGCAGAGGGGGACATTCTCGGGACACTGAAGCTTTCTTT

D gene: -
clone size: many
V gene: TRBV6-4
J gene: TRBJ2-3
CDR3 protein: CASAMTGETDTQYF
CDR3 DNA: TGTGCCAGCGCAATGACTGGGGAGACAGATACGCAGTATTTT

D gene: TRBD1
clone size: -
V gene: TRBV5-1
J gene: TRBJ1-2
CDR3 protein: CASSLGQEAYGYTF
CDR3 DNA: TGCGCCAGCAGCCTGGGACAGGAGGCCTATGGCTACACCTTC

D gene: TRBD1
clone size: -
V gene: TRBV19
J gene: TRBJ2-1
CDR3 protein: CASSDRTGMNEQFF
CDR3 DNA: TGTGCCAGTAGTGATCGGACAGGGATGAATGAGCAGTTCTTC

D gene: TRBD1
clone size: -
V gene: TRBV10-2
J gene: TRBJ2-2
CDR3 protein: CASKSQGAGGELFF
CDR3 DNA: TGCGCCAGCAAATCCCAGGGGGCGGGCGGGGAGCTGTTTTTT

D gene: -
clone size: -
V gene: TRBV3-1/TRBV3-2
J gene: TRBJ1-2
CDR3 protein: CASSPAAGASYGYTF
CDR3 DNA: TGTGCCAGCAGCCCTGCCGCGGGGGCTTCCTATGGCTACACCTTC

D gene: TRBD1
clone size: few
V gene: TRBV7-3
J gene: TRBJ2-3
CDR3 protein: CASSYRGFDTQYF
CDR3 DNA: TGTGCCAGCAGCTACAGGGGGTTTGATACGCAGTATTTT

D gene: TRBD2
clone size: -
V gene: TRBV4-1
J gene: TRBJ2-1
CDR3 protein: CASSPRGGSGGSSYNEQFF
CDR3 DNA: TGCGCCAGCAGCCCCCGGGGGGGTAGCGGGGGGAGCTCCTACAATGAGCAGTTCTTC

D gene: TRBD2
clone size: once
V gene: TRBV4-2
J gene: TRBJ2-3
CDR3 protein: CASSQEGLAGPSTDTQYF
CDR3 DNA: TGTGCCAGCAGCCAAGAAGGGCTAGCGGGGCCCTCCACAGATACGCAGTATTTT

D gene: TRBD1
clone size: -
V gene: TRBV30
J gene: TRBJ1-2
CDR3 protein: CAWLDRPNYGYTF
CDR3 DNA: TGTGCCTGGCTGGACAGGCCTAACTATGGCTACACCTTC

D gene: TRBD1
clone size: -
V gene: TRBV5-5
J gene: TRBJ1-2
CDR3 protein: CASSLEGAYGYTF
CDR3 DNA: TGTGCCAGCAGCTTGGAGGGGGCCTATGGCTACACCTTC

D gene: -
clone size: -
V gene: TRBV3-1/TRBV3-2
J gene: TRBJ1-4
CDR3 protein: CASSQELKGLGEKLFF
CDR3 DNA: TGTGCCAGCAGCCAAGAGCTAAAGGGGCTAGGTGAAAAACTGTTTTTT

D gene: -
clone size: -
V gene: TRBV10-3
J gene: TRBJ1-2
CDR3 protein: CAISESGVYGYTF
CDR3 DNA: TGTGCCATCAGTGAGTCTGGAGTCTATGGCTACACCTTC

D gene: TRBD2
clone size: -
V gene: TRBV27
J gene: TRBJ2-2
CDR3 protein: CASSLTSGGTGELFF
CDR3 DNA: TGTGCCAGCAGTTTAACTAGCGGGGGAACCGGGGAGCTGTTTTTT

D gene: -
clone size: once
V gene: TRBV5-1
J gene: TRBJ1-1
CDR3 protein: CASSLASENTEAFF
CDR3 DNA: TGCGCCAGCAGCTTGGCCTCAGAGAACACTGAAGCTTTCTTT

D gene: -
clone size: -
V gene: TRBV6-4
J gene: TRBJ2-3
CDR3 protein: CASSDSSISTDTQYF
CDR3 DNA: TGTGCCAGCAGTGACTCTTCCATTAGCACAGATACGCAGTATTTT

D gene: TRBD1
clone size: -
V gene: TRBV2
J gene: TRBJ1-1
CDR3 protein: CASSVTTGGEVAFF
CDR3 DNA: TGTGCCAGCAGTGTAACGACAGGGGGCGAAGTGGCTTTCTTT

D gene: TRBD1
clone size: -
V gene: TRBV19
J gene: TRBJ1-2
CDR3 protein: CASSPNPARGLAGYTF
CDR3 DNA: TGTGCCAGTAGTCCGAACCCAGCCAGGGGGCTTGCTGGCTACACCTTC